The sequence of this T cell receptor beta chain was determined in a study of blood T cell repertoires in COVID-19. At the level of the study: The United States, Italy and Spain were the sources of the acute and convalescent COVID-19 samples. PBMCs, B-cell-depleted T cells, or T cells provided the cDNA or gDNA that made up the material.

CDR3 length: 15 residues. CDR1 SQVTM and CDR2 ANQGSEA come from the germline V gene. J lost 5 bases, V lost 4 bases, and 13 bases had no gene match. Original analysis: Counts of nucleated cells, estimated from reference gene primer amplification, were obtained. Measured with immunoSEQ multiplex PCR; TCRdb has only the in-frame clones, and not every one. The D gene and trimming were derived from the DNA, and the V and J assignments and clone size from that table. The table includes roughly 140,000 clones, less than 85% detected once. This chain uses TRBV29-1 with TRBJ2-5, with 7 bases fitting TRBD2. This TCR came from a human donor in a cohort sampled during active COVID-19. The sample comprised peripheral blood. The CDR3 region has the DNA TGCAGCGTTGCCCGAACCAGCGGGGAGGGGGAGACCCAGTACTTC. Translated: CSVARTSGEGETQYF.